This passage covers 17 T cell receptor beta chains from one sample sequenced in a study of control samples from healthy donors and cancer patients. Sequencing was performed with immunoSEQ multiplex PCR; in TCRdb, only in-frame clones are kept and a portion is missing. The table includes around 130,000 clones, around nine tenths detected once. The specimen was blood. The receptors here all came from a man aged 30 to 45 in good health.

The chain is built from TRBV25-1 and TRBJ1-2; D uncertain. The V gene lost 2 bases and the J gene lost 4 bases, with 8 bases spanning the gap. This CDR3 is built from 13 residues. Germline CDR1 MGHDK, CDR2 SYGVNS. The CDR3 loop reads CASSEVSLYGYTF. The CDR3 nucleotides read TGTGCCAGCAGTGAAGTGAGCCTCTATGGCTACACCTTC.

This clone has more than one count but fewer than ten. The V call is TRBV12-2, the J call TRBJ2-3; no check of the table's D call, TRBD1, against the DNA was made. TRBV12-2 is shown as a pseudogene. The length of the CDR3 is 16 residues. The CDR3 bases are TGTGCAAGTCGCTTATGCCCAGGGGGGAGACCAGATACGCAGTATTTT. Amino acids: CASRLCPGGRPDTQYF.

The chain combines TRBV12-3 or TRBV12-4 with TRBJ1-1; tentative D call: TRBD1 (5 bases). This CDR3 spans 13 amino acids. Trimming pared 8 bases from V and 3 bases from J, leaving 13 bases between. The CDR3, as DNA: TGTGCCAGCCGGACGGGGCTTTACACTGAAGCTTTCTTT. Translation: CASRTGLYTEAFF.

This chain links TRBV24-1 with TRBJ2-5, with 10 bases that match TRBD1. This CDR3 spans 19 amino acids. Trimming took 2 bases from V and 1 from J; bases not matched to a gene: 12. The V gene's germline CDR1 is KGHDR and CDR2 SFDVKD. CDR3 region: CATSDSPGQGILSQETQYF. The CDR3 DNA follows: TGTGCCACCAGTGATTCGCCGGGACAGGGGATCTTAAGCCAAGAGACCCAGTACTTC.

The chain combines TRBV5-1 with TRBJ1-1; D gene ambiguous. The CDR3 has 14 residues. Trimming took 0 bases from V and 3 from J, leaving 9 bases between them. Germline-derived CDR1 and CDR2 are SGHRS and YFSETQ. The CDR3 nucleotides read TGCGCCAGCAGCTTGGCAGGTAGGGACACTGAAGCTTTCTTT. Translating gives CASSLAGRDTEAFF.

V and J are TRBV7-3 and TRBJ2-6; D may be TRBD1 or TRBD2 (5 bases each). V was pared by 2 bases and J by 0 bases, with 8 bases between. This CDR3 is built from 16 residues. In germline, CDR1 is SGHTA, CDR2 FQGTGA. The CDR3 DNA is TGTGCCAGCAGCTTAGTGGGGGTCTCTGGGGCCAACGTCCTGACTTTC. Its protein is CASSLVGVSGANVLTF.

V is TRBV7-8 and J is TRBJ2-1; no clear D gene. Germline assignment: CDR1 SGHVS and CDR2 FQNEAQ. The CDR3 sequence is 13 residues long. The V and J ends lost 3 bases and 6 bases respectively, with 9 bases between them. CDR3 nucleotide sequence: TGTGCCAGCAGCTTGGAGAGAGGCAATGAGCAGTTCTTC. This translates into CASSLERGNEQFF.

J is TRBJ1-2 and V is TRBV9; D uncertain. The CDR3 has 12 amino acids. With 0 bases removed from V and 7 bases from J, the gap between germline ends came to 7 bases. Germline CDR1 is SGDLS and CDR2 is YYNGEE. The CDR3 bases are TGTGCCAGCAGCGTAGGGAACGTTGGCTACACCTTC. Amino acids: CASSVGNVGYTF. The entire variable domain, with the rest obtained from reference TRBV9 and TRBJ1-2, is as follows: DSGVTQTPKHLITATGQRVTLRCSPRSGDLSVYWYQQSLDQGLQFLIQYYNGEERAKGNILERFSAQQFPDLHSELNLSSLELGDSALYFCASSVGNVGYTFGSGTRLTVV.

The V and J genes are TRBV10-3 and TRBJ2-5; TRBD2 matches 11 bases. The CDR3 runs 15 residues. Unmatched junction bases numbered 5, after V lost 4 bases and J lost 4 bases. The germline V gene has CDR1 ENHRY and CDR2 SYGVKD. CDR3 sequence: CAISGSGGAGETQYF. The CDR3, as DNA: TGTGCCATCAGTGGTAGCGGGGGGGCCGGAGAGACCCAGTACTTC.

This chain joins TRBV7-3 and TRBJ2-6; D gene uncertain. The V end was cut by 1 base, the J end by 0 bases, with 7 bases between. This CDR3 spans 16 amino acids. Germline V lookup: CDR1 SGHTA, CDR2 FQGTGA. The CDR3 DNA sequence: TGTGCCAGCAGCTTAATTCCCTTCTCTGGGGCCAACGTCCTGACTTTC. Translation gives CASSLIPFSGANVLTF.

V is TRBV9 and J is TRBJ1-6; D gene unclear. The CDR3 contains 13 residues. V was cut by 3 bases and J by 3 bases, with 4 bases left in between. From germline, CDR1 is SGDLS and CDR2 YYNGEE. The CDR3, as DNA: TGTGCCAGCAGCGCTGACTATAATTCACCCCTCCACTTT. Amino acid sequence: CASSADYNSPLHF.

This clone occurred a few times. The rearrangement links TRBV5-1 to TRBJ2-7; the D is unclear. The CDR3 length is 13 residues. Germline CDR1 is SGHRS and CDR2 is YFSETQ. Trimming removed 0 bases at V and 3 bases at J, with 7 bases between. The chain's CDR3 is CASSLENGYEQYF. The CDR3 DNA reads as TGCGCCAGCAGCTTGGAGAATGGCTACGAGCAGTACTTC.

This clone came up once. The J gene is TRBJ2-7, the V gene TRBV5-1; perhaps TRBD1 as D (5 bases). V lost 5 bases to trimming and J lost 3 bases, with 9 bases between them. The CDR3 is 12 amino acids. The germline CDR1 and CDR2 sequences are SGHRS and YFSETQ. In DNA form, the CDR3 reads TGCGCCAGCAGGAGGCAGGGCTACGAGCAGTACTTC. Protein product: CASRRQGYEQYF.

The V and J genes are TRBV9 and TRBJ1-1, with D uncertain. Germline V gene sequence: CDR1 SGDLS, CDR2 YYNGEE. CDR3 length equals 12 residues. The V end was cut by 0 bases, the J end by 1 base, with 1 base between. In DNA form, the CDR3 reads TGTGCCAGCAGCGTAGAGAACACTGAAGCTTTCTTT. It codes for CASSVENTEAFF.

The rearrangement uses TRBV7-9 and TRBJ1-2; 11 nucleotides align to TRBD1. The V segment lost 5 bases and the J segment 0 bases; nucleotides outside the gene matches: 5. The CDR3 totals 16 residues. From germline, CDR1 is SEHNR and CDR2 FQNEAQ (reference sequence). The DNA for the CDR3 is TGTGCCAGCAGCCTGGGACAGGGGGACGCTAACTATGGCTACACCTTC. Translated: CASSLGQGDANYGYTF.

The chain combines TRBV30 with TRBJ2-5; D remains unclear. V was shortened by 0 bases and J by 2 bases, with 10 bases between the two germline ends. Germline assignment: CDR1 GTSNPN and CDR2 SVGIG (reference sequence). The CDR3 consists of 14 residues. In DNA, the CDR3 is TGTGCCTGGAGTGTACTGAGGCGGCAAGAGACCCAGTACTTC. It specifies CAWSVLRRQETQYF.

The V and J genes are TRBV5-8 and TRBJ1-2; D unclear. The ends were cut back, 0 bases at V and 4 bases at J, with 16 bases in the middle. The CDR3 is made up of 16 amino acids. The germline V gene has CDR1 SGHTS and CDR2 YDEGEE. CDR3 nucleotide sequence: TGTGCCAGCAGCTTGGGCTCCAGAACGGATTTCTATGGCTACACCTTC. This codes for CASSLGSRTDFYGYTF.